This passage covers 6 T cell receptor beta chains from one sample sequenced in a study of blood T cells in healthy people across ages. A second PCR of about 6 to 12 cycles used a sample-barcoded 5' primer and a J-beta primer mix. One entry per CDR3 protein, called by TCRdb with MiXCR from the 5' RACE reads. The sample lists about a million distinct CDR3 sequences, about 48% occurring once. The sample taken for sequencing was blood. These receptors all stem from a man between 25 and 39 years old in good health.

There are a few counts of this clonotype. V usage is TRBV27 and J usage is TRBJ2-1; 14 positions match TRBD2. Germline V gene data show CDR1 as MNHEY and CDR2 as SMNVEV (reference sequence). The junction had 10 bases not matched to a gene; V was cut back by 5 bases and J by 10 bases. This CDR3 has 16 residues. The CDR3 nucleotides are TGTGCCAGCAGTCCGGGACTAGCGGGGGCTTTCCCCGAGCAGTTCTTC. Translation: CASSPGLAGAFPEQFF.

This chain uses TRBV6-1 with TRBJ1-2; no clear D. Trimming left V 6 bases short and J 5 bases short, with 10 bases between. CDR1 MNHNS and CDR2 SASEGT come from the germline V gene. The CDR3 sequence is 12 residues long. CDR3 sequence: CASRLTEYGYTF. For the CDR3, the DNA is TGTGCCAGCAGGTTAACAGAGTATGGCTACACCTTC.

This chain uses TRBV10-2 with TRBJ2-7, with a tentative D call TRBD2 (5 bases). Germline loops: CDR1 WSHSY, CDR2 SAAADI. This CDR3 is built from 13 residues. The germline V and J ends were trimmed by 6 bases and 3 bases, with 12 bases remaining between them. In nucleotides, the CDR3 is TGCGCCAGCAGACGGGGTGACGGCTACGAGCAGTACTTC. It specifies CASRRGDGYEQYF.

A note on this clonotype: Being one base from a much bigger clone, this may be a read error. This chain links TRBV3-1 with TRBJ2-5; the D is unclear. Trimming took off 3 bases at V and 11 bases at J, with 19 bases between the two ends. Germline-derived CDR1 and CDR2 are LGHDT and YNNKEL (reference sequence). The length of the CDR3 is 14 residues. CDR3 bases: TGTGCCAGCAGCCAGAAGAGAAGAGTCTCTCAGCAGTACTTC. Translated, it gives CASSQKRRVSQQYF.

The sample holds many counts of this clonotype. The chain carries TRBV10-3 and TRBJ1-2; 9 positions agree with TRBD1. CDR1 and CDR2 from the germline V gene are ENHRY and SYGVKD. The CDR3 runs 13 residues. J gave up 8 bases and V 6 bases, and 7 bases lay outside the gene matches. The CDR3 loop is CAIRTGGSGGYTF. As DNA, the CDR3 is TGTGCCATCAGGACAGGGGGATCCGGCGGCTACACCTTC.

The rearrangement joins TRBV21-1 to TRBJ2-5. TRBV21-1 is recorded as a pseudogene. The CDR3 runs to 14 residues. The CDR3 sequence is CAGFRRPRQETQYF. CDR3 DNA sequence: TGTGCCGGCTTTAGGCGGCCGAGACAAGAGACCCAGTACTTC.